The 18 T cell receptor beta chains below were found in one sample sequenced in a study of blood T cell repertoires in COVID-19. Assay: immunoSEQ multiplex PCR; the TCRdb copy retains only in-frame clones and omits some. The sample includes 80,000 to 100,000 clones, 75% to 90% of them seen just once. What was sequenced was peripheral blood. Every receptor here comes from a human donor in a cohort sampled during active COVID-19.

The chain combines TRBV19 with TRBJ2-7; 7 nucleotides match TRBD1. This CDR3 is built from 13 residues. The V and J ends lost 8 bases and 0 bases, in that order; junction bases with no gene match: 4. Germline V CDR1 and CDR2: LNHDA, SQIVND (reference sequence). The CDR3 nucleotides are TGTGCCAGTTCGGGACAGCACTCCTACGAGCAGTACTTC. Protein product: CASSGQHSYEQYF.

CDR3 region: CASNKGANYGYTF. Written as DNA, the CDR3 is TGTGCCAGCAATAAGGGAGCTAACTATGGCTACACCTTC. The chain is built from TRBV6-5 and TRBJ1-2; D uncertain. Germline V gene data show CDR1 as MNHEY and CDR2 as SVGAGI. CDR3 length: 13 amino acids. V was cut by 7 bases and J by 0 bases, with 9 bases left in between.

This rearrangement joins TRBV7-8 to TRBJ2-7; 9 bases agree with TRBD1. The CDR3 consists of 15 residues. Germline V gives CDR1 SGHVS, CDR2 FQNEAQ. With 2 bases clipped from V and 2 bases from J, the junction kept 4 bases outside the gene matches. DNA of the CDR3: TGTGCCAGCAGCTTACTGGGGACAGGGCCCTACGAGCAGTACTTC. This gives the protein CASSLLGTGPYEQYF. Full variable domain (outside the CDR3, taken from reference TRBV7-8 and TRBJ2-7): GAGVSQSPRYKVAKRGQDVALRCDPISGHVSLFWYQQALGQGPEFLTYFQNEAQLDKSGLPSDRFFAERPEGSVSTLKIQRTQQEDSAVYLCASSLLGTGPYEQYFGPGTRLTVT.

The count of this clone is one. The CDR3 nucleotides are TGTGCCAGCTCACAGGGGGCTGGCTATGGCTACACCTTC. It is translated as CASSQGAGYGYTF. The rearrangement uses TRBV18 and TRBJ1-2; TRBD1 matches 7 bases. V dropped 4 bases and J dropped 4; count of bases not matched to a gene: 3. The germline V gene encodes CDR1 KGHSH and CDR2 LQKENI. The length of the CDR3 is 13 residues.

The genes are TRBV27 and TRBJ1-3; no reliable D call. The CDR3 length is 13 residues. Germline V gene lookup returns CDR1 MNHEY and CDR2 SMNVEV (reference sequence). The V end lost 5 bases, the J end lost 2 bases, and 7 bases lay between the germline ends. DNA of the CDR3: TGTGCCAGCAGTCGAACACCTGGAAACACCATATATTTT. It specifies CASSRTPGNTIYF.

The chain's CDR3 is CASSFKVGELFTDTQYF. For the CDR3, the DNA is TGTGCCAGCAGCTTCAAAGTCGGGGAACTATTCACAGATACGCAGTATTTT. V usage is TRBV5-6 and J usage is TRBJ2-3, with D perhaps TRBD2 (5 bases). Germline CDR1 is SGHDT and CDR2 is YYEEEE. V lost 2 bases and J lost 2, with 18 bases in between. The CDR3 loop spans 17 amino acids.

The chain recombines TRBV2 with TRBJ2-4; 10 nucleotides align to TRBD1. The CDR3 is 14 amino acids. After removal of 4 bases from V and 6 bases from J, the junction contained 3 bases not matched to a gene. Germline V lookup: CDR1 SNHLY, CDR2 FYNNEI. The CDR3 DNA reads as TGTGCCAGCAGTGCGGACAGGGGGTTAAACATTCAGTACTTC. It encodes CASSADRGLNIQYF. Variable domain in full (rest from reference TRBV2 and TRBJ2-4): EPEVTQTPSHQVTQMGQEVILRCVPISNHLYFYWYRQILGQKVEFLVSFYNNEISEKSEIFDDQFSVERPDGSNFTLKIRSTKLEDSAMYFCASSADRGLNIQYFGAGTRLSVL.

The chain recombines TRBV24-1 with TRBJ2-5; possibly TRBD1 for D (6 bases). The CDR3 is 15 amino acids. Trimming removed 4 bases from V and 5 bases from J, with 16 bases in between. Germline lookup yields CDR1 KGHDR and CDR2 SFDVKD. CDR3 bases: TGTGCCACCAGTGAGCCAAGGGGGATTGAGGAGACCCAGTACTTC. This encodes CATSEPRGIEETQYF.

The sample holds one count of this clone. The chain recombines TRBV28 with TRBJ1-3, with TRBD1 identical over 9 bases. With 3 bases clipped from V and 0 bases from J, the junction kept 6 bases outside the gene matches. The CDR3 has 17 amino acids. Germline lookup yields CDR1 MDHEN and CDR2 SYDVKM. The CDR3 loop is CASSLSRDRVSGNTIYF. DNA for the CDR3: TGTGCCAGCAGTTTGTCCCGGGACAGGGTCTCTGGAAACACCATATATTTT.

This chain connects TRBV24-1 to TRBJ2-3; TRBD1 matches at 7 bases. Germline-derived CDR1 and CDR2 are KGHDR and SFDVKD. Losses at the gene ends were 4 bases for V and 3 bases for J; bases not matched to a gene: 9. The CDR3 has 16 amino acids. The CDR3, as DNA: TGTGCCACCAGTGACTCGGGACAGCAGGGAACAGATACGCAGTATTTT. Translated, it gives CATSDSGQQGTDTQYF.

CDR3 DNA: TGTGCCAGCAGCTTATCCGGGACTAGCGGCTCCTACGAGCAGTACTTC. Translation gives CASSLSGTSGSYEQYF. The chain carries TRBV9 and TRBJ2-7; TRBD2 matches 11 bases. Trimming removed 4 bases from V and 0 bases from J; junction bases left unmatched: 6. Germline V gene sequence: CDR1 SGDLS, CDR2 YYNGEE. CDR3 length: 16 residues.

V gene TRBV7-8 combines with J gene TRBJ2-7; D might be TRBD2 (6 bases). Trimming stripped 5 bases from V and 4 bases from J, with 15 bases between. Per germline, CDR1 SGHVS and CDR2 FQNEAQ. CDR3 length: 14 amino acids. The CDR3 region has the DNA TGTGCCAGCAGCCCCCCGGGACTGGATTACGAGCAGTACTTC. Protein sequence: CASSPPGLDYEQYF.

The genes are TRBV11-1 and TRBJ2-7; TRBD1 agrees at 7 bases. The germline CDR1 and CDR2 sequences are SGHAT and FQDESV (reference sequence). The CDR3 has 15 amino acids. With V trimmed by 5 bases and J by 6 bases, 13 bases remained unmatched. This CDR3 reads CASSSRVTGTREQYF. In DNA, the CDR3 is TGTGCCAGCAGCAGTAGGGTGACAGGGACCCGCGAGCAGTACTTC.

The chain joins TRBV28 to TRBJ1-1, with TRBD1 identical over 7 bases. The germline CDR1 and CDR2 sequences are MDHEN and SYDVKM. V trimming: 6 bases; J trimming: 5 bases; junction bases outside the gene matches: 6. This CDR3 has 13 amino acids. This CDR3 is CASRKTGNTEAFF. The DNA of the CDR3 is TGTGCCAGCAGAAAGACAGGGAATACTGAAGCTTTCTTT.

This chain links TRBV5-6 with TRBJ2-6; D gene unclear. CDR1 is SGHDT and CDR2 is YYEEEE in the germline V gene. This CDR3 has 17 residues. Trimming stripped 0 bases from V and 2 bases from J, with 12 bases between. The CDR3 DNA follows: TGTGCCAGCAGCTTGGGGCCCCAGGCAGCTGGGGCCAACGTCCTGACTTTC. It encodes CASSLGPQAAGANVLTF. Drawing the rest from reference TRBV5-6 and TRBJ2-6, the complete variable domain is DAGVTQSPTHLIKTRGQQVTLRCSPKSGHDTVSWYQQALGQGPQFIFQYYEEEERQRGNFPDRFSGHQFPNYSSELNVNALLLGDSALYLCASSLGPQAAGANVLTFGAGSRLTVL.

The J gene is TRBJ2-3, the V gene TRBV3-1 (or the pseudogene TRBV3-2); TRBD2 is a possible D gene (6 bases). Germline V gives CDR1 LGHDT, CDR2 YNNKEL (reference sequence). The length of the CDR3 is 15 residues. Trimming removed 1 base from V and 1 base from J, with 9 bases in between. The CDR3 loop is CASSQGASGTDTQYF. The CDR3 DNA sequence: TGTGCCAGCAGCCAAGGGGCTAGCGGCACAGATACGCAGTATTTT.

The chain recombines TRBV14 with TRBJ1-6, with a weak D call TRBD1 (5 bases). The CDR3 contains 13 residues. The V end was cut by 2 bases, the J end by 10 bases, with 9 bases between. The germline CDR1 and CDR2 sequences are SGHDN and FVKESK. CDR3 in DNA: TGTGCCAGCAGCCAACAGGGTTGGTCACCCCTCCACTTT. This translates into CASSQQGWSPLHF.

V and J are TRBV28 and TRBJ1-5, with D perhaps matching TRBD1 (5 bases). The germline V and J ends were trimmed by 6 bases and 1 base, with 13 bases remaining between them. Germline V gene lookup returns CDR1 MDHEN and CDR2 SYDVKM. The CDR3 spans 15 residues. The CDR3: CASRPDGGSNQPQHF. In DNA form, the CDR3 reads TGTGCCAGCAGACCAGACGGGGGAAGCAATCAGCCCCAGCATTTT.